The source of this T cell receptor beta chain is a study of T cell repertoires in cytomegalovirus infection. Overall study context: Evidence of both CMV infection and a matching HLA type came from public TCR beta signatures.

The trim removed 3 bases at V and 4 bases at J, leaving 5 bases unmatched. The CDR3 consists of 15 residues. CDR1 and CDR2 (germline): MNHEY, SVGEGT. This clonotype was detected many times. The antigen is unknown. Notes on the study in general: The response measured ex vivo was dominated by TCR beta clonotypes (HLA-C-restricted and CMV-specific).

TCRdb re-called the reads with MiXCR, one entry per CDR3 protein. The sample consists of around 350,000 distinct CDR3 sequences, 18% of them appearing once. Sequences were obtained from PBMCs. The rearrangement uses TRBV6-2 or TRBV6-3 and TRBJ2-1; 8 nucleotides match TRBD2. The clonotype originates from a human donor in good health (CMV status not recorded). Some clones in this sample may be carry-over from other donors' samples. The CDR3 sequence: CASSYRIAGYNEQFF. As DNA, the CDR3 is TGTGCCAGCAGTTATAGGATAGCGGGGTACAATGAGCAGTTCTTC.